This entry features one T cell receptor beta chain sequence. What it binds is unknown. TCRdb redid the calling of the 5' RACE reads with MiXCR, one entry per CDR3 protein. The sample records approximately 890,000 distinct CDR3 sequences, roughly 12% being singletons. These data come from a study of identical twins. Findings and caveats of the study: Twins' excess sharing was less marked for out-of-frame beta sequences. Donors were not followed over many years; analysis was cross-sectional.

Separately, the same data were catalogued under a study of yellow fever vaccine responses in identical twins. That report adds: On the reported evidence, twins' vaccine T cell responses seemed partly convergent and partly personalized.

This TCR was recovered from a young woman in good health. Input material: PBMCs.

CDR3 residues: CSVQQGGGTGELFF. In nucleotides, the CDR3 is TGCAGCGTTCAACAGGGAGGGGGCACCGGGGAGCTGTTTTTT. This chain links TRBV29-1 with TRBJ2-2; the D gene is possibly TRBD2 (7 bases). V shed 5 bases and J shed 4 bases, with 14 bases lying between them. The CDR3 is 14 amino acids. The germline V gene has CDR1 SQVTM and CDR2 ANQGSEA.